This TCR beta chain came from a study of T cell clones after liver transplantation. Study background: Graft-donor-reactive sequences were compared with third-party-reactive TCRbeta sequences from pre-transplant mixed lymphocyte reactions.

Concerning this clone itself: Its antigen is undetermined.

Regarding the study as a whole: Graft donor-reactive T cells possibly entered the graft instead of undergoing deletion.

This table comes from immunoSEQ multiplex PCR, and its TCRdb copy is limited to in-frame clones, with some not included. The profile shows roughly 70,000 clones, under 90% of them singletons. The V gene lost 10 bases and the J gene lost 2 bases, with 18 bases spanning the gap. Germline CDR1 and CDR2: SGHVS and FQNEAQ. CDR3 size: 14 residues. Sequenced material: CD4+ T cells from blood, taken before liver transplant. This chain uses TRBV7-8 with TRBJ2-7; tentatively, D is TRBD2 (6 bases). This TCR was sampled from a human donor who received a liver transplant. The chain's CDR3 is CATSDRGWTYEQYF. CDR3 in DNA: TGTGCCACCTCGGATCGGGGGTGGACCTACGAGCAGTACTTC.